The TCR beta chain described here comes from a study of T-cell memory formation after mild COVID-19. The study's findings and limits: Contracting CD8+ clones were enriched in EMRA, CD4+ mainly in CM and EM. Day 15 to 85 contracting clones showed balanced CD4/CD8; later expanders leaned CD4+. Memory from before infection featured some responding clones, which suggests cross-reactive memory joined.

This CDR3 is built from 14 residues. The germline gives CDR1 SGHAT, CDR2 FQNNGV. The V end lost 3 bases, the J end lost 9 bases, and 18 bases lay between the germline ends. On this clonotype: The antigen is undetermined.

5'RACE, which relied on constant-segment primers, yielded TCR alpha and TCR beta cDNA libraries carrying sample barcodes and UMIs. TCRdb passed the 5' RACE reads through MiXCR, listing each CDR3 protein once. The sample has hundreds of thousands of distinct CDR3 sequences, around a sixth seen once. The origin of this receptor is an adult woman who had mild COVID-19 (a few samples of this study predate the infection). Cell type and time point are not known. J is TRBJ2-7 and V is TRBV11-2, with D maybe TRBD1 (6 bases). Sequencing used PBMCs or a T cell subset sorted from them (not recorded which). CDR3 coding DNA: TGTGCCAGCAGCTTCGTTCCCATAACAGGGTTGCAGTACTTC. It translates to CASSFVPITGLQYF.